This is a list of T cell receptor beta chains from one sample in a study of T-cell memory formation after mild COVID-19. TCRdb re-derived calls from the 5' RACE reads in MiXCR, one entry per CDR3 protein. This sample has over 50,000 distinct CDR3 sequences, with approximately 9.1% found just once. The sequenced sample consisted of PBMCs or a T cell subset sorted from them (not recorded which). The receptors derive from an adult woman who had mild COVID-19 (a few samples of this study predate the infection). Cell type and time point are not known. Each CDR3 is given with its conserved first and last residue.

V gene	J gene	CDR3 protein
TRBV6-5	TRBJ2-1	CASRLGTLDNEQFF
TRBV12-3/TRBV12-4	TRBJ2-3	CASSTVTAGLTDTQYF
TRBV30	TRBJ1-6	CAWKQTNSPLHF
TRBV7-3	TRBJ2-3	CASSLTSGRGRDTQYF
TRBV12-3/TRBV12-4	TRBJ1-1	CASSFRRGKSTEAFF
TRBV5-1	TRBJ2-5	CASSLGDRGTQYF
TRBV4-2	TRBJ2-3	CASSQAGGPAQYF
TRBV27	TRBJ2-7	CASSPNLATNYEQYF
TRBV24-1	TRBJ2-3	CATSDATSGGPTDTQYF
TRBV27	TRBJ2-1	CASSSRTSGIHEQFF
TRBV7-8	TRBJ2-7	CASSFWGTGGYEQYF
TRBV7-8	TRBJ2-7	CASSLTSGTYEQYF